The present T cell receptor beta chain was sequenced within a study of T-cell memory formation after mild COVID-19. Of note for this clonotype: The target antigen is unknown.

Each CDR3 protein gets one entry after TCRdb re-called the 5' RACE reads with MiXCR. This table has 250,000 to 350,000 distinct CDR3 sequences, around 15% appearing once. Points from the study as a whole: The finding that pre-infection memory included some responding clones suggested that cross-reactive memory joined.

CDR1 is SQVTM and CDR2 is ANQGSEA in the germline V gene. This CDR3 has 12 amino acids. Trimming took off 7 bases at V and 5 bases at J, with 12 bases between the two ends. The sample was PBMCs or a T cell subset sorted from them (not recorded which). The TCR comes from a man aged 18-30 years who had mild COVID-19 (a few samples of this study predate the infection). Cell type and time point are not known. The chain has TRBV29-1 and TRBJ1-3; weak D call: TRBD1 (5 bases). The CDR3 loop reads CSGGTGRNTIYF. CDR3 coding DNA: TGCAGCGGCGGGACGGGAAGAAACACCATATATTTT. The full variable domain, with the rest looked up from reference TRBV29-1 and TRBJ1-3, is SAVISQKPSRDICQRGTSLTIQCQVDSQVTMMFWYRQQPGQSLTLIATANQGSEATYESGFVIDKFPISRPNLTFSTLTVSNMSPEDSSIYLCSGGTGRNTIYFGEGSWLTVV.